This record concerns one T cell receptor beta chain sequence. Its antigen is as yet unknown. A second PCR of about 7 to 12 cycles used a sample-barcoded 5' primer and a J-beta primer mix. A template-switch adaptor containing 12 random nucleotides labeled each cDNA molecule. From the 5' RACE reads, TCRdb called clonotypes with MiXCR, one entry per CDR3 protein. Among roughly 800,000 distinct CDR3 sequences listed, around 24% were seen once. This specimen belongs to a study of blood T cells in healthy people across ages. Study background: There was about one barcoded beta molecule captured by template switching per two T cells.

General study findings and limits: For the donors, CMV status was unknown and possibly confounded expanded clonotype changes.

The data also belong to a second study, concerning T cells of mothers and their children.

The receptor was derived from a boy younger than 18 in good health. Sequenced material: blood.

The CDR3 bases are TGTGCCAGCAGTCGCCGGGCCCCCGGGGGTCAGCCCCAGCATTTT. Its translation: CASSRRAPGGQPQHF. This sequence joins TRBV28 and TRBJ1-5, with D perhaps TRBD1 (5 bases). Trimming cost V 5 bases and J 6 bases, with 17 bases left between them. This CDR3 is built from 15 residues. Germline CDR1 is MDHEN and CDR2 is SYDVKM.